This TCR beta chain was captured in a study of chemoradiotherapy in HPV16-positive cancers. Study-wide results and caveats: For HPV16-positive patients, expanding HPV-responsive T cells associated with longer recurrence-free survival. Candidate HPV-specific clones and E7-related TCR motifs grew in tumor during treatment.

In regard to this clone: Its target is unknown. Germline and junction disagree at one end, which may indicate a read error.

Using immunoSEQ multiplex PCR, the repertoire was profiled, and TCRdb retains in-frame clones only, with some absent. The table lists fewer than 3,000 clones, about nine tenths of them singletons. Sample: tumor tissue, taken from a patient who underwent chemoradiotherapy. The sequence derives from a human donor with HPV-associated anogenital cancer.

This chain's CDR3 is CSVDPRREGLF. CDR3 DNA: TGCAGCGTCGACCCCCGGCGGGAGGGGCTCTTC. The chain joins TRBV29-1 to TRBJ2-1; TRBD2 aligns across 9 bases. Germline V gene data show CDR1 as SQVTM and CDR2 as ANQGSEA. CDR3 size: 11 residues.